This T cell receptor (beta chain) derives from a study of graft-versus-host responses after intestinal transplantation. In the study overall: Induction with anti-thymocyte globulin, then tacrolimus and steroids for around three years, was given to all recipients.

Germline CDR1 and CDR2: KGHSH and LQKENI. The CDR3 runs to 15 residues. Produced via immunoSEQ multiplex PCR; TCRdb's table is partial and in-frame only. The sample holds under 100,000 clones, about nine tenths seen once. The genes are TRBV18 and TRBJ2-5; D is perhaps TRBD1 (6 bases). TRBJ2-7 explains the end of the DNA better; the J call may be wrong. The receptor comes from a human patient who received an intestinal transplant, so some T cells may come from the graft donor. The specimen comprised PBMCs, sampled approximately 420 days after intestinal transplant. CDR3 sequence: CASSPRFAGVYEQYF. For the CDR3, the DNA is TGTGCCAGCTCACCTCGCTTCGCAGGGGTCTACGAGCAGTACTTC.